The clone carrying this TCR beta chain was counted between two and nine times. What it binds is not known. No conserved phenylalanine or tryptophan is present at the end of the CDR3, so a read error is the likely explanation. The limits of the CDR3 on the DNA are not certain, so only TCRdb's listed CDR3 is given. Unique molecular identifiers were incorporated into the prepared TCRbeta library. TCRdb independently ran MiXCR on the PCR reads; one entry per CDR3 protein. The repertoire holds more than 500,000 distinct CDR3 sequences, with roughly 10% as singletons. This sample is part of a study of T-cell reconstitution after alpha-beta-depleted transplantation in children. Findings of the study overall: For some patients, TCRbeta diversity was high at day 60 because of recipient T cells and thymic progenitors that survived. By about two months after transplant, alpha-beta T cells reportedly arose from several hundred graft clones that had expanded. A year post-transplant, T-cell counts and diversity derived mostly from newly produced T cells.

Germline V gives CDR1 DFQATT, CDR2 SNEGSKA (reference sequence). The CDR3 numbers 11 amino acids, ends counted. The clonotype comes from a female patient aged 2 to 10 who had a stem cell transplant for aplastic anemia, so the T cells may come from the graft donor. The chain combines TRBV20-1 with TRBJ2-3. This material consisted of PBMCs, mostly from graft donor cells, taken 180 days after TCRalphabeta/CD19-depleted stem cell transplant. The CDR3 here is CSARDIEHETS.